This T cell receptor beta chain stems from a study of shared clonotypes between healthy human individuals. Study details: Two women and a few men aged 18 to 49 served as donors.

Trimming at V came to 2 bases and at J to 7 bases, leaving 7 bases not matched to a gene. Germline CDR1 is KGHSH and CDR2 is LQKENI. The CDR3 runs to 15 residues. Findings of the study overall: Though the depth was large, rarefaction showed that sorted-subset sequencing was incomplete. Shared clonotypes: approximately 5% naive CD4, under 4% naive CD8, around 2.2% memory CD4, more than 0.3% memory CD8.

Worth noting for this clone: What it binds is not known.

When replicate PCRs were run on sorted subsets, they used 200 ng DNA, around 33,000 T cell genomes. Sequenced by immunoSEQ multiplex PCR; TCRdb stores in-frame clones only, minus some. The sample holds fewer than 1.8 million clones, about 98.5% seen once. The gene calls are TRBV18 and TRBJ1-5; 8 bases match TRBD1. This clonotype was sampled from a man younger than 40 in good health. Input material: naive CD4+ T cells sorted from blood. Subset described: CD45RA+ positively selected. The CDR3 DNA reads as TGTGCCAGCTCACCAGGACAGGGCATTTCCCAGCCCCAGCATTTT. It is translated as CASSPGQGISQPQHF.